The text below deals with one TCR beta chain. It lacks a known antigen. It has no much larger one-base neighbor in the sample; base qualities were not kept. The germline V gene (reference sequence) gives CDR1 as MNHNY and CDR2 as SVGAGI. The CDR3 runs 15 residues from the cysteine to the phenylalanine. Only the CDR3 part of the read is kept: 45 bases, read in frame from the first base. Trimming accounts for 0 bases at V and 5 bases at J, while the number of junction bases matched to no gene is 6. The data originate from a study of OX40 agonist ivuxolimab in advanced cancers. Regarding the research as a whole: Ivuxolimab was an agonistic, fully human IgG2 monoclonal antibody directed against OX40 (CD134), a costimulatory receptor. Intravenous ivuxolimab was administered to patients every 2 weeks at six dose levels: 0.01, 0.1, 0.3, 1.5, 3 and 10 mg/kg. Among the approximately 50 dose-escalation patients, about 20 had hepatocellular carcinoma, 15 or so melanoma, 9 renal cell carcinoma and 9 head and neck cancer. The dose-escalation cohort was about 83% male with a mean age of approximately 60 years, ranging from about 23 to 85. Prior anti-PD-1, anti-PD-L1 or anti-CTLA-4 therapy was permitted, and checkpoint inhibitors had been received by roughly 42% of dose-escalation patients. Partial responses occurred in three dose-escalation patients: two with cutaneous melanoma and one with hepatocellular carcinoma. Peripheral TCRbeta sequencing aimed to test whether ivuxolimab altered TCR sequence diversity and caused clonal T-cell expansion. The paper covers the monotherapy dose-escalation part of the phase I ivuxolimab trial, which included N of about 50 patients. Paper-wide results and their limitations: Low levels of normalized T-cell clonal expansion were also seen in some patients who did not respond. Partial responders in the 0.1-3.0 mg/kg groups had among the lowest normalized peripheral clonal expansion, especially among CD8+ T cells. On average, CD8+ T cells showed more expanded clones than CD4+ T cells after ivuxolimab. The antigen specificity of the peripheral T cells that underwent clonal expansion was not determined. Clonal expansion of both CD4+ and CD8+ blood T cells was observed from baseline to week 6 at doses 0.1 to 3.0 mg/kg.

To sequence the TCRbeta CDR3 region, genomic DNA was isolated from the sorted cells. The immunoSEQ Assay was used to sequence the TCRbeta CDR3 regions. Drawn from immuneACCESS, this table holds only the in-frame rearrangements with V and J called that TCRdb kept. Clones are partly lost; checked studies trace under half to an unresolved V gene and leave the rest unexplained. The sample records 75,000 to 100,000 clones, approximately 84% of which are singletons. Just under 2% of the sample goes to the ten largest clones. The trial excluded patients who had a history of autoimmune disease or were on systemic immunosuppression. Peripheral blood for TCR sequencing was collected from all dose cohorts at baseline, on cycle 4 day 1, and on cycle 7 day 1. Samples were obtained from an open-label, multicenter, first-in-human phase I dose-escalation trial of ivuxolimab. Adults with locally advanced or metastatic melanoma, renal cell carcinoma, hepatocellular carcinoma or head and neck squamous cell carcinoma were enrolled in the trial. Before TCR sequencing, CD4+ T cells and CD8+ T cells were sorted from peripheral blood as separate populations.

The chain is assembled from TRBV6-6 and TRBJ2-5; 7 central nucleotides agree with TRBD1. The TCR comes from an adult with an advanced solid tumor such as melanoma, head and neck, liver or kidney cancer. The input for sequencing was CD4+ or CD8+ T cells sorted from blood, taken in a trial of the OX40 agonist ivuxolimab. The CDR3 corresponds to CASSYSVGGLETQYF. The DNA reads as follows: TGTGCCAGCAGTTACTCTGTAGGGGGCCTGGAGACCCAGTACTTC.